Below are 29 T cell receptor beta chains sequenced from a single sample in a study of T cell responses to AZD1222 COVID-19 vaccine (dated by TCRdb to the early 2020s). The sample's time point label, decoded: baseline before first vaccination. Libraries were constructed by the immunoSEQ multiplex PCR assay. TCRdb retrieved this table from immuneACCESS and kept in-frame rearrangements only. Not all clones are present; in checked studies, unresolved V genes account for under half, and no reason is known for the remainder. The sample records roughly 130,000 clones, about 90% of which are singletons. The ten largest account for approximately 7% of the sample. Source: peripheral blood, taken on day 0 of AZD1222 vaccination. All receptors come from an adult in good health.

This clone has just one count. The DNA for the CDR3 is TGTGCCAGCAGCTTGGTCGGGACAGGGTTTTATGGCTACACCTTC. Its protein is CASSLVGTGFYGYTF. The chain joins TRBV5-6 to TRBJ1-2, with 9 bases lining up with TRBD1. The CDR3 has 15 residues. V shed 0 bases, J shed 5 bases, and the junction held 5 bases outside the gene matches. Germline values: CDR1 SGHDT, CDR2 YYEEEE.

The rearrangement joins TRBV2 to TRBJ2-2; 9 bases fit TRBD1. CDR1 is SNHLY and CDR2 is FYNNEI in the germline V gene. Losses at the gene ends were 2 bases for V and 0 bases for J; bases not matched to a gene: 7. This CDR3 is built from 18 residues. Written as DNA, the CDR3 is TGTGCCAGCAGTGAATCGGACAGGGGCCGATCGAACACCGGGGAGCTGTTTTTT. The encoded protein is CASSESDRGRSNTGELFF.

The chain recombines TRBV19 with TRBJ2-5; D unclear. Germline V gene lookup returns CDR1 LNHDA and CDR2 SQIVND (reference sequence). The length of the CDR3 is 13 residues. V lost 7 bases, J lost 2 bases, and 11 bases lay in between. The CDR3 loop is CASTKDGQETQYF. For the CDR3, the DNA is TGTGCCAGTACGAAGGACGGACAAGAGACCCAGTACTTC.

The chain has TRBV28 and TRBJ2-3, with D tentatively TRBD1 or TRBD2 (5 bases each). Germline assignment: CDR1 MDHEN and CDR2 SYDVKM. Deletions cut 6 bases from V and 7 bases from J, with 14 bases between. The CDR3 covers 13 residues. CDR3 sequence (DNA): TGTGCCAGCAGAGGGACGGTCATGAATACGCAGTATTTT. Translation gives CASRGTVMNTQYF.

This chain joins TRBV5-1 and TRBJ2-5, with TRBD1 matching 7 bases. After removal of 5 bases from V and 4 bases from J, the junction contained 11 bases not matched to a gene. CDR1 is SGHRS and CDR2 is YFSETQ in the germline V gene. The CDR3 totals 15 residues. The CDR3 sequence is CASSIRGGAGETQYF. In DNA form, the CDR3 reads TGCGCCAGCAGTATCCGAGGGGGCGCGGGAGAGACCCAGTACTTC.

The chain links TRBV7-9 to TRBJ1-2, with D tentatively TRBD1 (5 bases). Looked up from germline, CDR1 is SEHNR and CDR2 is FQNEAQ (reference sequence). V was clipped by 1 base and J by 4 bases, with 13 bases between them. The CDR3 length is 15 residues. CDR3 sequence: CASSLVGVPVYGYTF. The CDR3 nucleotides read TGTGCCAGCAGCTTAGTAGGGGTTCCTGTCTATGGCTACACCTTC.

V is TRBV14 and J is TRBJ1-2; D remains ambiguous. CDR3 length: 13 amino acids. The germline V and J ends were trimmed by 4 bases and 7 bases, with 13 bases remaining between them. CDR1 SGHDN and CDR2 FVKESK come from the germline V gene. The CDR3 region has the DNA TGTGCCAGCAGCCTTGTGGCGACGGGTGGCTACACCTTC. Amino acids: CASSLVATGGYTF.

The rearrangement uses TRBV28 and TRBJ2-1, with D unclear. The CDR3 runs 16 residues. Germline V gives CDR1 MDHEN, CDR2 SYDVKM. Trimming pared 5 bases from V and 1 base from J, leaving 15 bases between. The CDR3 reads CASSPWTPTSYNEQFF. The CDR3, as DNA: TGTGCCAGCAGTCCTTGGACCCCAACTTCCTACAATGAGCAGTTCTTC.

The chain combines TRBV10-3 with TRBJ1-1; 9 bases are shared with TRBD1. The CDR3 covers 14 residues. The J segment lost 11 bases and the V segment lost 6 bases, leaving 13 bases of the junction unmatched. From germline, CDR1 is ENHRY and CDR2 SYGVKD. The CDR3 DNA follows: TGTGCCATCAGACCGGGGACAGGGATCCTGTCTGCTTTCTTT. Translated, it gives CAIRPGTGILSAFF.

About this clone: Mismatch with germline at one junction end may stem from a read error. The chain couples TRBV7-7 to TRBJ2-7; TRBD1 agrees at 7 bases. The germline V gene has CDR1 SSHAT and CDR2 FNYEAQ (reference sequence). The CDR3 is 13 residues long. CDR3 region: CASSSSVRDSPYF. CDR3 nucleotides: TGTGCTAGCAGCTCATCTGTTAGGGACAGTCCGTACTTC.

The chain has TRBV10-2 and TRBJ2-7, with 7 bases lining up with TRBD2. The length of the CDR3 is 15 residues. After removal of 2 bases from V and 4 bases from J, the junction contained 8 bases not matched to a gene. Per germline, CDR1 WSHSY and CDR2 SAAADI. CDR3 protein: CASSEVQRERYEQYF. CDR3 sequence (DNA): TGCGCCAGCAGTGAGGTCCAGCGGGAACGGTACGAGCAGTACTTC.

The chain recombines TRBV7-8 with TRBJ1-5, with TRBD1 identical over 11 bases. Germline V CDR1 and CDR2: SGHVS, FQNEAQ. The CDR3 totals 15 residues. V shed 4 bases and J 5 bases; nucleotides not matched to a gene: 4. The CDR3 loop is CASSSGQGADQPQHF. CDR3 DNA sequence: TGTGCCAGCAGCTCAGGACAGGGGGCAGATCAGCCCCAGCATTTT.

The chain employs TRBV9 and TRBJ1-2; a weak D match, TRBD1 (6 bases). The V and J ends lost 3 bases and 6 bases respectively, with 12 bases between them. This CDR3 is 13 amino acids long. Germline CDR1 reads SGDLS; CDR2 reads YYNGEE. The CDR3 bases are TGTGCCAGCAGCGAACAGGGCTTGGATGGCTACACCTTC. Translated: CASSEQGLDGYTF.

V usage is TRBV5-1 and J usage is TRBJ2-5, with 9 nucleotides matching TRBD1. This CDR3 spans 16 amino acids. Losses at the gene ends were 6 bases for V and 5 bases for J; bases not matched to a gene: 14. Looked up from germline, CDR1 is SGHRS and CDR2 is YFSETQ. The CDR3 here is CASKEQGAIGGETQYF. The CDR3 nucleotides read TGCGCCAGCAAGGAACAGGGGGCGATCGGAGGGGAGACCCAGTACTTC.

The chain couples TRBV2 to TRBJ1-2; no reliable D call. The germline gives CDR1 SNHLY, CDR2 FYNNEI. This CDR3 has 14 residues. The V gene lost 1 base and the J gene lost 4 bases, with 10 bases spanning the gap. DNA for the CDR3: TGTGCCAGCAGTGAAGAGTCGGGTTCCTATGGCTACACCTTC. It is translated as CASSEESGSYGYTF.

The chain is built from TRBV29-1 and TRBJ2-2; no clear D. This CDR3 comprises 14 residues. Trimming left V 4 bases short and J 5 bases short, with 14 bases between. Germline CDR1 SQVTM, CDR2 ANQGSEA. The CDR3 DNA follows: TGCAGCGTTGGTGCCTCCGGTCGGACCGGGGAGCTGTTTTTT. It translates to CSVGASGRTGELFF.

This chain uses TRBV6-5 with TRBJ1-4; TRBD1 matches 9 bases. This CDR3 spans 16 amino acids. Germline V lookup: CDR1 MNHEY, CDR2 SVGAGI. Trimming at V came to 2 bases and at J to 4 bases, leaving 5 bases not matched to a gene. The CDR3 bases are TGTGCCAGCAGTTACCCACAGGGACAGGGTAATGAAAAACTGTTTTTT. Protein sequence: CASSYPQGQGNEKLFF.

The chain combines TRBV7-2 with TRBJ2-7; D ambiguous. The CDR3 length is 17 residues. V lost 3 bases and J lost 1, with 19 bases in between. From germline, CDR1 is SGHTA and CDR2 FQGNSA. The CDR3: CASSLVPSSASSYEQYF. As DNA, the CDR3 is TGTGCCAGCAGCTTGGTCCCCTCCAGCGCAAGTTCCTACGAGCAGTACTTC.

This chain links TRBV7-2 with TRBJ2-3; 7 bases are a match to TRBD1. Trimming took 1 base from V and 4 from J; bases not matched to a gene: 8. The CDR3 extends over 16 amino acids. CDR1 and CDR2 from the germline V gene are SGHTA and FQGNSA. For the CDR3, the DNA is TGTGCCAGCAGCTTAGGAGGGGGAGACAGGGCAGATACGCAGTATTTT. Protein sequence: CASSLGGGDRADTQYF.

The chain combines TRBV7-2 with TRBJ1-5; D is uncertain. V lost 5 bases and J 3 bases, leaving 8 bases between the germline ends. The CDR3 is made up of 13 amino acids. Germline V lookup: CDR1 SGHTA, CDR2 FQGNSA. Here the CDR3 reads CASSTILNQPQHF. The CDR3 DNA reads TGTGCCAGCAGCACAATTCTCAATCAGCCCCAGCATTTT.

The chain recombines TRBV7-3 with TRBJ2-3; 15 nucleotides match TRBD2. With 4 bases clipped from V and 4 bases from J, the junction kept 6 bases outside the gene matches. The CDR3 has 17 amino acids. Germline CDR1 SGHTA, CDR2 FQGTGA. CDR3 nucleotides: TGTGCCAGCAGCTCGGGACTAGCGGGGGGCATATCAGATACGCAGTATTTT. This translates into CASSSGLAGGISDTQYF.

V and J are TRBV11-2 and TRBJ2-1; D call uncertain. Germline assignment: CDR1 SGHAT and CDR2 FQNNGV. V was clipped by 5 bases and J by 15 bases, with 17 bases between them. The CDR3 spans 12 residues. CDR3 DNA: TGTGCCAGCAGCCCCGGAATGTCGGTGGCGTTCTTC. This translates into CASSPGMSVAFF.

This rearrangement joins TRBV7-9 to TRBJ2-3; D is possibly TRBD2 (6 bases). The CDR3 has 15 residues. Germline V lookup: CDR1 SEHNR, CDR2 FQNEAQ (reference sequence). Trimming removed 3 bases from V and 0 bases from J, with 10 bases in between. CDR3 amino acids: CASSFGTASTDTQYF. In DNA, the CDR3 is TGTGCCAGCAGCTTCGGGACTGCTAGCACAGATACGCAGTATTTT.

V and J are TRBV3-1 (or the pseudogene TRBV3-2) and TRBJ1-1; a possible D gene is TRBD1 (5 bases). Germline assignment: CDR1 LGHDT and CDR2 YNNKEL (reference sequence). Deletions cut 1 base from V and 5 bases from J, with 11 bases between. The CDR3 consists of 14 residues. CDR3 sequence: CASSQGGMWTEAFF. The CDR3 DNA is TGTGCCAGCAGCCAAGGGGGGATGTGGACTGAAGCTTTCTTT.

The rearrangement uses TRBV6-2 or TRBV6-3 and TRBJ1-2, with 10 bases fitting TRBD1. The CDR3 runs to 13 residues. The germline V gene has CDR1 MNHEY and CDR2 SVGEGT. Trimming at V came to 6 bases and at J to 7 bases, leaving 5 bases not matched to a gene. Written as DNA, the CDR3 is TGTGCCAGCAGCCAGACAGGGGGCGGTGGCTACACCTTC. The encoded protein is CASSQTGGGGYTF.

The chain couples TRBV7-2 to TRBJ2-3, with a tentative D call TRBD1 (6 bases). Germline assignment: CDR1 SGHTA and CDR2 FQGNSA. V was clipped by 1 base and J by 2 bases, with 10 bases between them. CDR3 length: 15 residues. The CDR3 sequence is CASSLGTGHTDTQYF. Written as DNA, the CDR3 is TGTGCCAGCAGCTTAGGTACAGGGCACACAGATACGCAGTATTTT.

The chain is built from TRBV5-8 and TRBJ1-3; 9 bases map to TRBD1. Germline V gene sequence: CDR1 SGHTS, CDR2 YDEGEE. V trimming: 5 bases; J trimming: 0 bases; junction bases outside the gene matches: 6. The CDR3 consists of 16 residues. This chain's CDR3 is CASSLRTGVSGNTIYF. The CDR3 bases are TGTGCCAGCAGTTTGAGGACAGGGGTCTCTGGAAACACCATATATTTT.

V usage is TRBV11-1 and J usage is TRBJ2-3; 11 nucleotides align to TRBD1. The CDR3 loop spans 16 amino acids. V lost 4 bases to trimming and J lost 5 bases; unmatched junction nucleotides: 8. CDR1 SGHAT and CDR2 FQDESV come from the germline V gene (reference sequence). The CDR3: CASSSLRTGGEDTQYF. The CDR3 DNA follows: TGTGCCAGCAGCTCCCTGCGGACAGGGGGCGAAGATACGCAGTATTTT.

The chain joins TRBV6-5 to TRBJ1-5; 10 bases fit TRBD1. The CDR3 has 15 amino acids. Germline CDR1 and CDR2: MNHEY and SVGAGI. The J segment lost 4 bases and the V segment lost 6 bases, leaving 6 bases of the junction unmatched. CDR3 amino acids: CASSSTGGMNQPQHF. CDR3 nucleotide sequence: TGTGCCAGCAGCTCGACAGGGGGCATGAATCAGCCCCAGCATTTT.